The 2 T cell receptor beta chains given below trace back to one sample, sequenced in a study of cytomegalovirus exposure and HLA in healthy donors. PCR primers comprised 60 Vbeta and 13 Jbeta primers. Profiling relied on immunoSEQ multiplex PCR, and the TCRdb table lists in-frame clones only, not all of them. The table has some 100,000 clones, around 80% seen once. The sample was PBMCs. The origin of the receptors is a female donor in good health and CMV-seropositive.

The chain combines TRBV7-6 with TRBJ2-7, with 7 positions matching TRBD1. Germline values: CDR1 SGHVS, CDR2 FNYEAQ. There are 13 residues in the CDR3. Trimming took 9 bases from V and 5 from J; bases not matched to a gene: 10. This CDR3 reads CASRPTGIDEQYF. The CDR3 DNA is TGTGCCAGTAGACCGACAGGGATCGACGAGCAGTACTTC.

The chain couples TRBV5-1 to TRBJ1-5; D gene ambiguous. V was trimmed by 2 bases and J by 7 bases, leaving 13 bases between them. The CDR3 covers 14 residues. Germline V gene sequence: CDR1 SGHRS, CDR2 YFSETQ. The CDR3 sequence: CASSFEADGQPQHF. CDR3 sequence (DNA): TGCGCCAGCAGCTTTGAGGCCGATGGGCAGCCCCAGCATTTT.